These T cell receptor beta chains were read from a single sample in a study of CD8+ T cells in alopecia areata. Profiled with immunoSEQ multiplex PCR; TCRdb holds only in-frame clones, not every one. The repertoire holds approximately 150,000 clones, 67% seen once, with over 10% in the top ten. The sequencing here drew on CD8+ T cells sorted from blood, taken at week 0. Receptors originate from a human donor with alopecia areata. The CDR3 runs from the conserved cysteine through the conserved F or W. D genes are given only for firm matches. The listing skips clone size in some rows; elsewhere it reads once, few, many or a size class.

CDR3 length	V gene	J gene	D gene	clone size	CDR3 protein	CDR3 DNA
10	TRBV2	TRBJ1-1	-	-	CATQGREAFF	TGTGCCACCCAGGGACGGGAAGCTTTCTTT
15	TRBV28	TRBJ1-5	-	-	CASSLLWGRDQPQHF	TGTGCCAGCAGTTTACTATGGGGGAGGGATCAGCCCCAGCATTTT
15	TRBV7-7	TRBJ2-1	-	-	CASSLGSSSYNEQFF	TGTGCCAGCAGCTTAGGGTCGAGCTCCTACAATGAGCAGTTCTTC
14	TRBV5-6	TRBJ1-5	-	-	CASSLVGPNQPQHF	TGTGCCAGCAGCTTGGTAGGGCCCAATCAGCCCCAGCATTTT
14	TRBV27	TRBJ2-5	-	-	CASSSTGSLETQYF	TGTGCCAGCAGTTCTACAGGTTCCCTGGAGACCCAGTACTTC
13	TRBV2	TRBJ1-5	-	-	CASSGRDNQPQHF	TGTGCCAGCAGTGGCCGGGACAATCAGCCCCAGCATTTT
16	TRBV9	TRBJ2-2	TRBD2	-	CASSAPGLANTGELFF	TGTGCCAGCAGCGCTCCGGGACTAGCGAACACCGGGGAGCTGTTTTTT
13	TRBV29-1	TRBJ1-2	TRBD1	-	CSVEEDRVYGYTF	TGCAGCGTTGAGGAAGACAGGGTTTATGGCTACACCTTC
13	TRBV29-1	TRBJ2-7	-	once	CSTLTTPSYEQYF	TGCAGCACCCTCACGACTCCATCCTACGAGCAGTACTTC
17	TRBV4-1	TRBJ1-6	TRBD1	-	CASSQASGQGYNSPLHF	TGCGCCAGCAGCCAAGCTTCGGGACAGGGCTATAATTCACCCCTCCACTTT
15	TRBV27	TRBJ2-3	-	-	CASSSRGGRTDTQYF	TGTGCCAGCAGTTCGAGAGGGGGTAGGACAGATACGCAGTATTTT
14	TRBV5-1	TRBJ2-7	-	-	CASSWGTGSYEQYF	TGCGCCAGCAGCTGGGGGACCGGCTCCTACGAGCAGTACTTC
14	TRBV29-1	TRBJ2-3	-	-	CSVAVLGSTDTQYF	TGCAGCGTTGCGGTATTGGGGAGCACAGATACGCAGTATTTT
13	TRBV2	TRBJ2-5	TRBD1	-	CASNGQGSETQYF	TGTGCCAGCAACGGACAGGGTTCAGAGACCCAGTACTTC
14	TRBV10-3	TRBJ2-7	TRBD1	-	CAISDPGTAYEQYF	TGTGCCATCAGTGATCCCGGGACAGCCTACGAGCAGTACTTC
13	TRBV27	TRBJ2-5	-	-	CASSLLQSETQYF	TGTGCCAGCAGTTTATTACAGAGCGAGACCCAGTACTTC